These 27 T cell receptor beta chains came from one sample sequenced in a study of T cell changes during pregnancy in multiple sclerosis. Libraries were prepared by immunoSEQ multiplex PCR; TCRdb keeps only in-frame clonotypes and omits some of them. The table includes 70,000 to 80,000 clones, 75% to 95% detected once. This specimen was CD4+ T cells from peripheral blood mononuclear cells, taken before pregnancy. These receptors all come from a female donor with multiple sclerosis, enrolled in a pregnancy study.

The chain uses TRBV20-1 and TRBJ2-7, with 7 bases identical to TRBD1. Germline V CDR1 and CDR2: DFQATT, SNEGSKA (reference sequence). The CDR3 covers 11 residues. The trim removed 4 bases at V and 5 bases at J, leaving 2 bases unmatched. CDR3 nucleotides: TGCAGTGCTAACGACAGGGACGAGCAGTACTTC. This sequence encodes CSANDRDEQYF.

This clone was counted a single time. This chain joins TRBV15 and TRBJ2-2, with 9 bases aligning to TRBD2. The V and J ends lost 3 bases and 3 bases, in that order; junction bases with no gene match: 14. The CDR3 extends over 19 amino acids. Germline V gene sequence: CDR1 LNHNV, CDR2 YYDKDF (reference sequence). The CDR3 DNA reads as TGTGCCACCAGCAGGCAGGAAACGATAGCGGGAGATTACACCGGGGAGCTGTTTTTT. It specifies CATSRQETIAGDYTGELFF.

The chain couples TRBV28 to TRBJ1-2; 9 bases agree with TRBD1. This CDR3 spans 15 amino acids. Germline V gene lookup returns CDR1 MDHEN and CDR2 SYDVKM. Unmatched junction bases numbered 8, after V lost 6 bases and J lost 3 bases. The CDR3 loop reads CASRGQGRGYYGYTF. Written as DNA, the CDR3 is TGTGCCAGCAGGGGACAGGGTAGGGGTTACTATGGCTACACCTTC.

Of note for this clone: The junction does not match germline at one end; this may be a read error. The V call is TRBV11-2, the J call TRBJ2-7, with 7 bases that match TRBD1. Germline V gene data show CDR1 as SGHAT and CDR2 as FQNNGV. The CDR3 has 12 residues. The CDR3 DNA reads TGTGCCAGCAGCGTAGACAGGGCCGAGCAGTACTTC. This sequence encodes CASSVDRAEQYF.

The V and J genes are TRBV7-3 and TRBJ2-2, with TRBD1 matching 9 bases. CDR1 is SGHTA, CDR2 FQGTGA, per germline. This CDR3 comprises 15 residues. The junction had 6 bases not matched to a gene; V was cut back by 5 bases and J by 5 bases. DNA for the CDR3: TGTGCCAGCAGCCAGACAGGGGGAGGGACCGGGGAGCTGTTTTTT. This gives the protein CASSQTGGGTGELFF. The full variable domain, with the rest looked up from reference TRBV7-3 and TRBJ2-2, is GAGVSQTPSNKVTEKGKYVELRCDPISGHTALYWYRQSLGQGPEFLIYFQGTGAADDSGLPNDRFFAVRPEGSVSTLKIQRTERGDSAVYLCASSQTGGGTGELFFGEGSRLTVL.

In nucleotides, the CDR3 is TGTGCCAGCAGCGCCCTCCCCCTGGGGCACAATGAGCAGTTCTTC. It specifies CASSALPLGHNEQFF. The V call is TRBV9, the J call TRBJ2-1; possibly TRBD1 for D (5 bases). Germline V gene lookup returns CDR1 SGDLS and CDR2 YYNGEE. The V and J ends lost 3 bases and 5 bases respectively, with 15 bases between them. This CDR3 spans 15 amino acids. The complete variable domain, with remaining parts taken from reference TRBV9 and TRBJ2-1, reads DSGVTQTPKHLITATGQRVTLRCSPRSGDLSVYWYQQSLDQGLQFLIQYYNGEERAKGNILERFSAQQFPDLHSELNLSSLELGDSALYFCASSALPLGHNEQFFGPGTRLTVL.

The chain is built from TRBV5-1 and TRBJ2-4; 8 bases line up with TRBD2. The ends lost 5 bases at V and 4 bases at J; junction bases unmatched: 5. CDR3 length: 14 amino acids. From germline, CDR1 is SGHRS and CDR2 YFSETQ. DNA for the CDR3: TGCGCCAGCAGTCCCGGGACTAGTAAAAACATTCAGTACTTC. Protein product: CASSPGTSKNIQYF.

The chain is built from TRBV30 and TRBJ2-2; 8 nucleotides agree with TRBD2. The CDR3 has 15 amino acids. The germline V gene encodes CDR1 GTSNPN and CDR2 SVGIG (reference sequence). The V and J ends lost 0 bases and 2 bases, in that order; junction bases with no gene match: 2. CDR3 region: CAWSVGTRNTGELFF. DNA for the CDR3: TGTGCCTGGAGTGTAGGGACTAGAAACACCGGGGAGCTGTTTTTT.

The gene calls are TRBV5-5 and TRBJ1-1, with 8 bases lining up with TRBD1. After removal of 3 bases from V and 4 bases from J, the junction contained 5 bases not matched to a gene. There are 14 residues in the CDR3. The germline CDR1 and CDR2 sequences are SGHKS and YYEKEE (reference sequence). The CDR3 is CASSSNRGGTEAFF. The CDR3 DNA is TGTGCCAGCAGCTCAAACAGGGGGGGCACTGAAGCTTTCTTT.

This clone was counted only a few times. The genes are TRBV4-3 and TRBJ1-1; the D is unclear. The CDR3 sequence is 12 residues long. The ends were cut back, 6 bases at V and 9 bases at J, with 14 bases in the middle. The germline gives CDR1 LGHNA, CDR2 YSLEER. The CDR3 DNA follows: TGCGCCAGCAGACTAGGACGGGCCCAAGCTTTCTTT. As protein: CASRLGRAQAFF.

The CDR3 protein is CASSLDRRGNTEAFF. The CDR3, as DNA: TGTGCCAGCAGCTTAGATAGGCGGGGCAACACTGAAGCTTTCTTT. The chain uses TRBV11-2 and TRBJ1-1; D might be TRBD1 (5 bases). The CDR3 covers 15 residues. V lost 0 bases to trimming and J lost 2 bases, with 10 bases between them. CDR1 is SGHAT and CDR2 is FQNNGV in the germline V gene.

The chain couples TRBV11-3 to TRBJ2-3; 7 nucleotides match TRBD2. CDR1 and CDR2 (germline): SGHNT, YENEEA. The CDR3 contains 15 residues. V shed 0 bases, J shed 5 bases, and the junction held 5 bases outside the gene matches. The CDR3 is CASSLDSAGEDTQYF. CDR3 bases: TGTGCCAGCAGCTTAGATAGCGCGGGGGAAGATACGCAGTATTTT.

The chain recombines TRBV6-1 with TRBJ1-1; TRBD1 might be the D (5 bases). The CDR3 is 14 amino acids. The V gene lost 7 bases and the J gene lost 0 bases, with 12 bases spanning the gap. Germline V gives CDR1 MNHNS, CDR2 SASEGT. Here the CDR3 DNA reads TGTGCCAGCATAATTGGGACTGTGAACACTGAAGCTTTCTTT. Translated: CASIIGTVNTEAFF.

CDR3 loop: CASSASGGAYNEQFF. DNA of the CDR3: TGCGCCAGCAGCGCAAGCGGGGGGGCATACAATGAGCAGTTCTTC. This chain links TRBV5-1 with TRBJ2-1, with TRBD2 identical over 10 bases. The CDR3 extends over 15 amino acids. Germline CDR1 and CDR2: SGHRS and YFSETQ. Trimming took 4 bases from V and 4 from J; bases not matched to a gene: 5.

The genes are TRBV21-1 and TRBJ1-5; the listed D gene, TRBD1, was not tested against the DNA. TRBV21-1 is described as a pseudogene. The CDR3 consists of 18 residues. For the CDR3, the DNA is TGTGCCAGCAGCCCTCGTGCCCTTACAGGGGTGGGCAATCAGCCCCAGCATTTT. Translated, it gives CASSPRALTGVGNQPQHF.

This rearrangement joins TRBV4-3 to TRBJ1-1, with D perhaps TRBD1 (5 bases). The V end lost 4 bases, the J end lost 3 bases, and 9 bases lay between the germline ends. This CDR3 has 13 residues. Germline CDR1 and CDR2: LGHNA and YSLEER. The chain's CDR3 is CASSLQEHTEAFF. The CDR3 region has the DNA TGCGCCAGCAGCCTACAGGAACACACTGAAGCTTTCTTT.

V usage is TRBV6-6 and J usage is TRBJ1-2; TRBD1 aligns across 10 bases. The CDR3 is 14 residues long. V trimming: 6 bases; J trimming: 3 bases; junction bases outside the gene matches: 4. Germline values: CDR1 MNHNY, CDR2 SVGAGI (reference sequence). This CDR3 reads CASRATGGDYGYTF. The CDR3 nucleotides are TGTGCCAGCAGGGCGACAGGGGGCGACTATGGCTACACCTTC.

The rearrangement links TRBV30 to TRBJ1-4; unclear D gene. The V and J ends lost 4 bases and 8 bases respectively, with 11 bases between them. This CDR3 has 12 amino acids. Germline assignment: CDR1 GTSNPN and CDR2 SVGIG (reference sequence). The CDR3 here is CAWTASGEKLFF. The CDR3 bases are TGTGCCTGGACAGCCTCGGGGGAAAAACTGTTTTTT. The full variable domain, completed using reference TRBV30 and TRBJ1-4, is SQTIHQWPATLVQPVGSPLSLECTVEGTSNPNLYWYRQAAGRGLQLLFYSVGIGQISSEVPQNLSASRPQDRQFILSSKKLLLSDSGFYLCAWTASGEKLFFGSGTQLSVL.

This rearrangement joins TRBV7-9 to TRBJ1-2; 7 nucleotides agree with TRBD1. Germline V lookup: CDR1 SEHNR, CDR2 FQNEAQ (reference sequence). V lost 5 bases and J lost 4; bases outside the gene matches: 10. This CDR3 contains 15 residues. DNA of the CDR3: TGTGCCAGCAGCAGAAGACAGGGAAGCGGCTATGGCTACACCTTC. Its protein is CASSRRQGSGYGYTF. Filled out from reference TRBV7-9 and TRBJ1-2, the complete variable domain reads DTGVSQNPRHKITKRGQNVTFRCDPISEHNRLYWYRQTLGQGPEFLTYFQNEAQLEKSRLLSDRFSAERPKGSFSTLEIQRTEQGDSAMYLCASSRRQGSGYGYTFGSGTRLTVV.

The chain uses TRBV7-6 and TRBJ2-1; 9 bases are a match to TRBD2. Germline lookup yields CDR1 SGHVS and CDR2 FNYEAQ. The trim removed 0 bases at V and 7 bases at J, leaving 4 bases unmatched. The CDR3 length is 15 residues. CDR3 nucleotide sequence: TGTGCCAGCAGCTTAGCAGCGGGAGGAATGAATGAGCAGTTCTTC. Translation gives CASSLAAGGMNEQFF.

The chain uses TRBV4-1 and TRBJ1-6; D unresolved. The CDR3 length is 16 residues. Germline CDR1 is MGHRA and CDR2 is YSYEKL. Trimming shortened V by 1 base and J by 9 bases, and 16 bases separated the two germline ends. The CDR3 region has the DNA TGCGCCAGCAGCCAAGCGTACAGTGTCAAGCTTTCACCCCTCCACTTT. It yields the protein CASSQAYSVKLSPLHF.

The gene calls are TRBV14 and TRBJ2-1, with D perhaps matching TRBD2 (5 bases). Germline V gene lookup returns CDR1 SGHDN and CDR2 FVKESK. This CDR3 is built from 16 residues. V shed 1 base and J shed 0 bases, with 10 bases lying between them. The CDR3 nucleotides are TGTGCCAGCAGCCAAGGTTTGGACTTCTCCTACAATGAGCAGTTCTTC. This gives the protein CASSQGLDFSYNEQFF.

The chain is built from TRBV5-1 and TRBJ2-5, with TRBD2 matching 7 bases. This CDR3 is built from 14 residues. Germline assignment: CDR1 SGHRS and CDR2 YFSETQ. The V and J ends lost 0 bases and 4 bases, in that order; junction bases with no gene match: 3. CDR3 protein: CASSLVGRGETQYF. In DNA form, the CDR3 reads TGCGCCAGCAGCTTGGTAGGGAGGGGAGAGACCCAGTACTTC.

The chain has TRBV14 and TRBJ1-2, with D tentatively TRBD1 (5 bases). V lost 1 base, J lost 4 bases, and 7 bases lay in between. This CDR3 region has 13 residues. Germline lookup yields CDR1 SGHDN and CDR2 FVKESK. CDR3: CASSQGQSYGYTF. The DNA for the CDR3 is TGTGCCAGCAGCCAAGGACAGAGCTATGGCTACACCTTC. Variable domain in full (rest from reference TRBV14 and TRBJ1-2): EAGVTQFPSHSVIEKGQTVTLRCDPISGHDNLYWYRRVMGKEIKFLLHFVKESKQDESGMPNNRFLAERTGGTYSTLKVQPAELEDSGVYFCASSQGQSYGYTFGSGTRLTVV.

The J gene is TRBJ2-1, the V gene TRBV30; 12 bases line up with TRBD2. The length of the CDR3 is 15 residues. V was clipped by 1 base and J by 11 bases; unmatched bases: 9. Germline CDR1 reads GTSNPN; CDR2 reads SVGIG (reference sequence). The CDR3: CAWSDPSGRGTQQFF. In DNA, the CDR3 is TGTGCCTGGAGTGACCCTAGCGGGAGGGGGACGCAGCAGTTCTTC.

The chain has TRBV5-6 and TRBJ2-6; 9 nucleotides match TRBD1. This CDR3 is built from 16 residues. Germline lookup yields CDR1 SGHDT and CDR2 YYEEEE. The V and J ends lost 5 bases and 0 bases, in that order; junction bases with no gene match: 3. The CDR3 loop reads CASRDRGGSGANVLTF. CDR3 bases: TGTGCCAGCAGGGACAGGGGTGGCTCTGGGGCCAACGTCCTGACTTTC.

The chain joins TRBV4-2 to TRBJ2-5, with 10 positions matching TRBD2. CDR1 and CDR2 from the germline V gene are LGHNA and YNFKEQ. The CDR3 runs 17 residues. V lost 1 base to trimming and J lost 2 bases; unmatched junction nucleotides: 7. Written as DNA, the CDR3 is TGTGCCAGCAGCCAAGGGACGGGACTAGCGACACAAGAGACCCAGTACTTC. As protein: CASSQGTGLATQETQYF.